This T cell receptor beta chain originates from a study of OX40 agonist ivuxolimab in advanced cancers. Study details: Three dose-escalation patients had partial responses: one with hepatocellular carcinoma and two with cutaneous melanoma.

General study results and limits: At doses 0.1 to 3.0 mg/kg, CD4+ and CD8+ clones expanded.

Sequencing used immunoSEQ multiplex PCR; TCRdb keeps in-frame clones, though not all of them. This sample has roughly 25,000 clones, with under 80% found just once. Germline assignment: CDR1 SGHNT and CDR2 YYREEE (reference sequence). The CDR3 covers 13 residues. V lost 0 bases to trimming and J lost 2 bases, with 4 bases between them. On this clone itself: Its matching antigen is unknown.

The rearrangement uses TRBV5-4 and TRBJ2-3; D ambiguous. The sequence was obtained from an adult with an advanced solid tumor such as melanoma, head and neck, liver or kidney cancer. The source was CD4+ or CD8+ T cells sorted from blood, collected in a trial of the OX40 agonist ivuxolimab. Written as DNA, the CDR3 is TGTGCCAGCAGCTTGGAGCCCACAGATACGCAGTATTTT. The encoded protein is CASSLEPTDTQYF.